A selection of T cell receptor beta chains follows, all from one sample in a study of yellow fever vaccine responses in identical twins. MiXCR, applied by TCRdb to the RT-PCR reads, yields one record per CDR3 protein. The profile shows around 7,700 distinct CDR3 sequences, 70% to 90% of them singletons. Specimen: T cells from blood (PBMCs), unsorted or a sorted subset (not recorded which), collected before or after yellow fever vaccination (not recorded which). These TCRs come from a woman aged 18-29 years who received the yellow fever vaccine. Each CDR3 is given with its conserved first and last residue. A D gene is named only where the DNA matches it firmly. Clone size appears in some rows only: once, few, many, or a class for an expanded clone.

TRBV2	TRBD1	-	16	TRBJ2-3	TGTGCCAGCAGTGATGGGGGACAGGGGTGGGCAGATACGCAGTATTTT	CASSDGGQGWADTQYF
TRBV11-2	-	-	12	TRBJ2-5	TGTGCCAGCAGCTCGTCAAGGACGACCCAGTACTTC	CASSSSRTTQYF
TRBV13	-	once	13	TRBJ2-7	TGTGCCAGCAGCTTAATCGGGACCTACGAGCAGTACTTC	CASSLIGTYEQYF
TRBV23-1	-	-	11	TRBJ2-1	TGCGCCAGCAGTGACCGGGACTCTCAGTTCTTC	CASSDRDSQFF
TRBV29-1	-	-	13	TRBJ2-1	TGCAGCTCAACGAGCGATCTGTTGAATGAGCAGTTCTTC	CSSTSDLLNEQFF
TRBV4-2	TRBD1	-	17	TRBJ1-5	TGTGCCAGCAGCCCAGGGACAGGGGGAACATGGAGTCAGCCCCAGCATTTT	CASSPGTGGTWSQPQHF
TRBV27	-	-	12	TRBJ2-7	TGTGCCACCTCCCCAGGGGGGTACGAGCAGTACTTC	CATSPGGYEQYF
TRBV23-1	-	-	16	TRBJ2-7	TGCGCCAGCAGTCAATCCCAGGGGCAGGGGTGGCACGAGCAGTACTTC	CASSQSQGQGWHEQYF
TRBV5-5	-	once	12	TRBJ2-1	TGTGCCAGCAGCTTGCTAGGGAGGGAGCAGTTCTTC	CASSLLGREQFF
TRBV7-9	-	-	11	TRBJ1-6	TGTGCCAGCAGCCGCGATTCACCCCTCCACTTT	CASSRDSPLHF
TRBV11-3	TRBD1	once	14	TRBJ2-3	TGTGCCAGCTGCCGGGACAGGGACACAGATACGCAGTATTTT	CASCRDRDTDTQYF
TRBV3-1	TRBD2	-	16	TRBJ2-2	TGTGCCAGCAGCTCGAGCCGGACTAGCGGTCCCGGGGAGCTGTTTTTT	CASSSSRTSGPGELFF
TRBV11-2	TRBD1	-	15	TRBJ2-7	TGTGCCAGCAGGGGAAACCGGGACAGGGGGAGCGAGCAGTACTTC	CASRGNRDRGSEQYF
TRBV18	-	-	13	TRBJ2-3	TGTGCCAGCTCCCCGACTCAAGTAGATACGCAGTATTTT	CASSPTQVDTQYF
TRBV28	TRBD1	few	16	TRBJ2-1	TGTGCCAGCAGTCGCCCCGGGACAGGGACGTGGAATGAGCAGTTCTTC	CASSRPGTGTWNEQFF
TRBV7-2	TRBD2	-	14	TRBJ2-7	TGTGCCAGCAGCTTAGTGGGGAGGGGCGGCGAGCAGTACTTC	CASSLVGRGGEQYF
TRBV28	TRBD1	-	12	TRBJ1-2	TGTGCCAGCACGGACAGGGGGAAGGGCTACACCTTC	CASTDRGKGYTF
TRBV7-2	TRBD2	-	16	TRBJ2-7	TGTGCCAGCAGCTTAGCCGGTGCGGGAGGGCCTGTCGAGCAGTACTTC	CASSLAGAGGPVEQYF
TRBV21-1	-	-	14	TRBJ2-5	TGTGCCAGCAGCATTGCCCCGGCAGAGGAGACCCAGTACTTC	CASSIAPAEETQYF
TRBV3-1	-	few	14	TRBJ2-6	TGTGCCAGCATGACGGGGTATGGGGCCAACGTCCTGACTTTC	CASMTGYGANVLTF
TRBV2	TRBD1	-	13	TRBJ2-7	TGTGCCAGCAGTGGGGACAGGCTGAGCGAGCAGTACTTC	CASSGDRLSEQYF
TRBV12-3/TRBV12-4	TRBD2	-	14	TRBJ2-1	TGTGCCAGCAGAAACCGGGAGGCCGACAATGAGCAGTTCTTC	CASRNREADNEQFF